Only a few counts were recorded for the clone carrying this T cell receptor beta chain. Its target is not known. The source of the sample is a study of early T cells in non-severe SARS-CoV-2 infection. Study overall: Chains stayed unpaired after sequencing of bulk RNA from unsorted whole blood. Study-level findings and limits: Private and CD4 specificities were missed by VDJdb matching, which favored anti-spike CD8 responses.

The CDR3 has 19 residues. The V gene lost 4 bases and the J gene lost 2 bases, with 21 bases spanning the gap. Per the germline V gene, CDR1 is LGHDT and CDR2 is YNNKEL (reference sequence). The TCR library protocol attached unique molecular identifiers to the individual cDNA molecules. TCRdb reprocessed the 5' RACE reads with MiXCR, giving one entry per CDR3 protein. The sample records 55,000 to 75,000 distinct CDR3 sequences, 5.9% being singletons. The input for sequencing was whole blood, taken at baseline. This chain uses TRBV3-1 with TRBJ2-6; tentatively, D is TRBD1 (7 bases). This receptor was taken from an adult who was a healthcare worker with PCR-confirmed SARS-CoV-2 infection or an uninfected control (not recorded which). The CDR3 coding sequence is TGTGCCAGCAGCCGCAAAGGGGGCGGGGAAGGGACTGGGGCCAACGTCCTGACTTTC. It yields the protein CASSRKGGGEGTGANVLTF. The complete variable domain, with remaining parts taken from reference TRBV3-1 and TRBJ2-6, reads DTAVSQTPKYLVTQMGNDKSIKCEQNLGHDTMYWYKQDSKKFLKIMFSYNNKELIINETVPNRFSPKSPDKAHLNLHINSLELGDSAVYFCASSRKGGGEGTGANVLTFGAGSRLTVL.